Below, one T cell receptor (beta chain) is given with its context. Antigen: not known. This specimen comes from a study of blood T cells in healthy people across ages. General study findings and limits: Higher naive T cell percentage went strongly together with higher TCR beta diversity.

Germline V gene lookup returns CDR1 MNHNS and CDR2 SASEGT. The J segment lost 5 bases and the V segment lost 6 bases, leaving 10 bases of the junction unmatched. There are 14 residues in the CDR3. Every sample had a minimum of 6.5 million PBMCs isolated. Then a second PCR, running about 7 to 11 cycles, was carried out with a sample-barcoded 5' primer and a J-beta primer mix. TCRdb recomputed calls from the 5' RACE reads with MiXCR, one row per CDR3 protein. The sample holds about 1.8 million distinct CDR3 sequences, less than 50% seen once. This chain links TRBV6-1 with TRBJ2-7; 7 bases match TRBD1. Input material: blood. The TCR was taken from a woman aged 40 to 50 in good health. CDR3 nucleotide sequence: TGTGCCAGCAGGCTGCAGGGGGAAGGTGACGAGCAGTACTTC. As protein: CASRLQGEGDEQYF.